This T cell receptor (beta chain) emerged from a study of vaccination effects on CD4 cells after COVID-19 (dated by TCRdb to between 2021 and 2022). For the wider study: In the ViraFEST assay, PBMC were stimulated with viral peptide pools, and TCR sequencing was then used to find antigen-specific CD4+ T cell clonotypes based on their expansion. Two million PBMC per well were cultured in IMDM with roughly 5% human AB serum, 10 IU/ml IL-2 and gentamicin, plus 10 ug/ml peptides. The Oncomine TCR Beta short-read assay on an Illumina iSeq 100 was used to sequence cultures from other donors in the study. Across the study, the median time from the second dose to post-vaccine sampling was 72 days (range 14 to 241). Three convalescent patients were sampled early (day +14) and late (day +241, +227, +161 respectively) after vaccination. SARS-CoV-2 spike-specific CD4+ TCR repertoires were compared before and after mRNA vaccination in COVID-19 convalescent patients and in infection-naive vaccine recipients. A total of 9 to 11 COVID-19 convalescent patients and several SARS-CoV-2-naive healthy vaccine recipients were included in the full study.

Receptor libraries were prepared by the immunoSEQ multiplex PCR assay. TCR beta CDR3 sequencing was performed on DNA from the cultured, isolated CD4+ T cells. In the source study's methods: The analysis removed non-productive TCR sequences, trimmed reads to the CDR3 region, and retained only CDR3s that were 7 or more amino acids long. Antigen-specific clonotypes were identified using the MANAFEST web app by comparison of expansion in peptide wells against reference cultures. For clones to be considered positive, expansion at FDR<0.05 versus reference and all other wells, an odds ratio above 5, and a frequency above 0.1% in two replicate wells were required. A clonotype was defined as cross-reactive if the clonotype was significantly expanded both in SARS-CoV-2 spike wells and in at least one common cold coronavirus spike condition. CDR3 similarity was assessed by Levenshtein distance with the stringdist R package, and unrooted trees were built with ape in R 3.6.1. Held by TCRdb, this immuneACCESS table contains in-frame sequences only and omits some clones. Under half of the omission traces to an unresolved V gene where checked; the cause of the rest is unknown. V, J and clone size are those of that table, while D and trimming were read from the DNA. The sample data list 30,000 to 35,000 clones, and approximately 81% of these were observed just once. Under 8.5% of the sample lies in the top ten.

V is trimmed back by 6 bases and J by 5 bases, and the junction contains 10 bases that no gene match accounts for. The CDR3 starts with the cysteine, ends with the phenylalanine, and has 17 residues. The CDR3 DNA has 51 bases and is translated from base 1. CDR1 SGHAT and CDR2 FQNNGV are derived from the germline V gene. After about 9 days of culture, CD4+ T cells were isolated with the EasySep CD4+ T cell isolation kit. Convalescent patients had PCR-confirmed SARS-CoV-2 infection between March and December 2020, before Alpha, Beta and Delta variants emerged in the United States. Participants received two doses of either the BNT162b2 or the mRNA-1273 mRNA SARS-CoV-2 vaccine. On days 3 and 7, half of the culture medium was replaced with fresh IL-2-containing medium. Unless noted otherwise, every peptide stimulation condition was cultured in triplicate wells. Using Ficoll-Paque Plus gradient centrifugation, PBMC were separated from whole blood and then either used fresh or cryopreserved at -140C. The QIAamp micro DNA kit was used to extract genomic DNA from the cultured CD4+ T cells.

Details on this clone: What this receptor recognizes is not known. Per-base quality was not reported, and no clone a single base away is much larger than it.

Beyond this particular receptor, the publication reports: At late post-vaccination timepoints, both infection-induced and vaccine-induced clones showed marked clonal contraction, consistent with waning T cell responses. In convalescent patients, the post-vaccine spike-reactive repertoire was composed mainly of new vaccine-induced clones that were largely distinct from infection-induced clones. The study was limited by a small number of convalescent patients, and early post-infection timepoints were lacking.

The TCR originated in a human donor who had a prior SARS-CoV-2 infection. The chain is assembled from TRBV11-2 and TRBJ2-3, and 14 junction bases match TRBD2. This specimen was CD4+ T cells from PBMCs cultured without peptide, taken after COVID-19 vaccination. CDR3 protein: CASSSTSGRALGDTQYF. The nucleotide sequence is TGTGCCAGCAGTTCGACTAGCGGGAGGGCCCTCGGAGATACGCAGTATTTT.